The rows below give T cell receptor beta chains drawn from one sample of a study of blood T cell repertoires in COVID-19. Here immunoSEQ multiplex PCR was the method, and the copy in TCRdb shows in-frame clones only, minus some. The sample includes under 250,000 clones, 80% to 95% of them seen just once. Sequenced material: peripheral blood. The receptor set was obtained from a man between 25 and 39 years old with COVID-19, enrolled during active disease. Each CDR3 is given with its conserved first and last residue. D genes are given only for firm matches. Clone size is shown for a subset of rows, as once, few, many or a class of expanded clone.

V gene: TRBV25-1; D gene: NA; J gene: TRBJ1-2; clone size: NA; CDR3 DNA: TGTGCCAGCAGTGAATTGTGGGACACCTTTCATGGCTACACCTTC; CDR3 protein: CASSELWDTFHGYTF
V gene: TRBV7-9; D gene: TRBD1; J gene: TRBJ1-2; clone size: NA; CDR3 DNA: TGTGCCAGCAGCTTAGAAGGGGGCGGGTATGGCTACACCTTC; CDR3 protein: CASSLEGGGYGYTF
V gene: TRBV27; D gene: NA; J gene: TRBJ1-1; clone size: NA; CDR3 DNA: TGTGCCAGCAGTTTACGGGGTTTCACTGAAGCTTTCTTT; CDR3 protein: CASSLRGFTEAFF
V gene: TRBV3-1/TRBV3-2; D gene: TRBD2; J gene: TRBJ2-5; clone size: NA; CDR3 DNA: TGTGCCAGCAGCCAAGATTACGGGGGACGGGCTAGCGGGGGAGCGTACCAAGAGACCCAGTACTTC; CDR3 protein: CASSQDYGGRASGGAYQETQYF
V gene: TRBV7-9; D gene: NA; J gene: TRBJ1-4; clone size: NA; CDR3 DNA: TGTGCCAGCAGCTTAGGGGGCCAGGCTAATGAAAAACTGTTTTTT; CDR3 protein: CASSLGGQANEKLFF
V gene: TRBV21-1; D gene: NA; J gene: TRBJ2-5; clone size: NA; CDR3 DNA: TGTGCCAGCAGCAAATCACCCAAAGCGGGGGTCCAAGAGACCCAGTACTTC; CDR3 protein: CASSKSPKAGVQETQYF
V gene: TRBV9; D gene: NA; J gene: TRBJ1-3; clone size: NA; CDR3 DNA: TGTGCCAGCAGCGTGTCACGGGACAACGGAAACACCATATATTTT; CDR3 protein: CASSVSRDNGNTIYF
V gene: TRBV7-3; D gene: TRBD1; J gene: TRBJ1-6; clone size: NA; CDR3 DNA: TGTGCCAGCAGCTTAGCTGGGACAGGGGGTAATTCACCCCTCCACTTT; CDR3 protein: CASSLAGTGGNSPLHF
V gene: TRBV12-5; D gene: NA; J gene: TRBJ2-4; clone size: NA; CDR3 DNA: TGTGCTAGTGGTCTAGGGGCTAGAATGGGCATTCAGTACTTC; CDR3 protein: CASGLGARMGIQYF
V gene: TRBV2; D gene: NA; J gene: TRBJ1-1; clone size: NA; CDR3 DNA: TGTGCCAGCAGTGAATGGCAGGTGGAAGCTTTCTTT; CDR3 protein: CASSEWQVEAFF
V gene: TRBV18; D gene: TRBD1; J gene: TRBJ1-2; clone size: NA; CDR3 DNA: TGTGCCAGCTCCCCCAATCAGGGGGCAAACTATGGCTACACCTTC; CDR3 protein: CASSPNQGANYGYTF
V gene: TRBV9; D gene: TRBD1; J gene: TRBJ1-4; clone size: NA; CDR3 DNA: TGTGCCAGCAGCGTAGCTCCCTCTAAGGGGGCGGCTAATGAAAAACTGTTTTTT; CDR3 protein: CASSVAPSKGAANEKLFF
V gene: TRBV3-1/TRBV3-2; D gene: TRBD2; J gene: TRBJ2-7; clone size: NA; CDR3 DNA: TGTGCCAGCAGCGGCCGGACTAGCGGGGGGCCGGCGCGCTACGAGCAGTACTTC; CDR3 protein: CASSGRTSGGPARYEQYF
V gene: TRBV7-7; D gene: TRBD2; J gene: TRBJ2-3; clone size: NA; CDR3 DNA: TGTGCCAGCAGCTTAGGGGGGACTAGCGCTGGGGATACGCAGTATTTT; CDR3 protein: CASSLGGTSAGDTQYF
V gene: TRBV20-1; D gene: NA; J gene: TRBJ2-1; clone size: NA; CDR3 DNA: TGCAGTGCTAGTGTGGGGGCCGGCGGCGATGAGCAGTTCTTC; CDR3 protein: CSASVGAGGDEQFF
V gene: TRBV5-1; D gene: NA; J gene: TRBJ2-3; clone size: once; CDR3 DNA: TGCGCCAGCAGCTTGGTGGGCATCCTCAGCACAGATACGCAGTATTTT; CDR3 protein: CASSLVGILSTDTQYF
V gene: TRBV15; D gene: NA; J gene: TRBJ1-2; clone size: NA; CDR3 DNA: TGTGCCACCAGCAGCCTCTCCTATGGCTACACCTTC; CDR3 protein: CATSSLSYGYTF
V gene: TRBV11-2; D gene: TRBD2; J gene: TRBJ2-2; clone size: few; CDR3 DNA: TGTGCCAGCAGCGCGGGGAGGGTGGTCAACACCGGGGAGCTGTTTTTT; CDR3 protein: CASSAGRVVNTGELFF
V gene: TRBV4-1; D gene: NA; J gene: TRBJ1-6; clone size: once; CDR3 DNA: TGCGCCAGCAGGTCGGTGGATAATTCACCCCTCCACTTT; CDR3 protein: CASRSVDNSPLHF
V gene: TRBV3-1/TRBV3-2; D gene: NA; J gene: TRBJ2-3; clone size: NA; CDR3 DNA: TGTGCCAGCAGCCAAACAGGGCAGGGGCAGTATTTT; CDR3 protein: CASSQTGQGQYF
V gene: TRBV7-9; D gene: NA; J gene: TRBJ2-5; clone size: once; CDR3 DNA: TGTGCCAGCAGCTTAGTTGCAGGTTCCCAAGAGACCCAGTACTTC; CDR3 protein: CASSLVAGSQETQYF
V gene: TRBV5-6; D gene: NA; J gene: TRBJ1-2; clone size: NA; CDR3 DNA: TGTGCCAGCAGCGCAGGGGACTATGGCTACACCTTC; CDR3 protein: CASSAGDYGYTF
V gene: TRBV5-1; D gene: NA; J gene: TRBJ2-7; clone size: NA; CDR3 DNA: TGCGCCAGCAGCTTGGGAACGGGAACCTACGAGCAGTACTTC; CDR3 protein: CASSLGTGTYEQYF
V gene: TRBV11-3; D gene: TRBD2; J gene: TRBJ2-1; clone size: NA; CDR3 DNA: TGTGCCAGCAGCTTAGATCCCGGTAGCGGGGAAAACAATGAGCAGTTCTTC; CDR3 protein: CASSLDPGSGENNEQFF
V gene: TRBV30; D gene: TRBD1; J gene: TRBJ1-2; clone size: NA; CDR3 DNA: TGTGCCTGGGGAAGACAGGGAGGCTATGGCTACACCTTC; CDR3 protein: CAWGRQGGYGYTF
V gene: TRBV6-2/TRBV6-3; D gene: TRBD1; J gene: TRBJ2-3; clone size: NA; CDR3 DNA: TGTGCCAGCAGTTACTCGGACAGGGGGCGCCCAGATACGCAGTATTTT; CDR3 protein: CASSYSDRGRPDTQYF
V gene: TRBV9; D gene: TRBD1; J gene: TRBJ1-6; clone size: NA; CDR3 DNA: TGTGCCAGCAGCGCAGAGGGGACAGGGAATTCACCCCTCCACTTT; CDR3 protein: CASSAEGTGNSPLHF
V gene: TRBV12-3/TRBV12-4; D gene: NA; J gene: TRBJ1-6; clone size: once; CDR3 DNA: TGTGCCAGCAGTAGGGGTGACTCACCCCTCCACTTT; CDR3 protein: CASSRGDSPLHF
V gene: TRBV7-2; D gene: NA; J gene: TRBJ1-6; clone size: NA; CDR3 DNA: TGTGCCAGCAGTACCCTGACCGGGGGTAATTCACCCCTCCACTTT; CDR3 protein: CASSTLTGGNSPLHF
V gene: TRBV10-3; D gene: TRBD1; J gene: TRBJ1-1; clone size: NA; CDR3 DNA: TGTGCCATCAGTGAGTTCCCGGGACAGGGGGATGAAGCTTTCTTT; CDR3 protein: CAISEFPGQGDEAFF
V gene: TRBV19; D gene: TRBD2; J gene: TRBJ2-1; clone size: NA; CDR3 DNA: TGTGCCAGTAGTACTCGACTAGCGGGGGCTACGAGCTCCTACAATGAGCAGTTCTTC; CDR3 protein: CASSTRLAGATSSYNEQFF
V gene: TRBV4-1; D gene: NA; J gene: TRBJ1-1; clone size: NA; CDR3 DNA: TGCGCCAGCACCCACACAGGGAAAACTGAAGCTTTCTTT; CDR3 protein: CASTHTGKTEAFF
V gene: TRBV6-5; D gene: NA; J gene: TRBJ1-1; clone size: NA; CDR3 DNA: TGTGCCAGCAGTTATTCACCGGGGGTTAGCACTGAAGCTTTCTTT; CDR3 protein: CASSYSPGVSTEAFF
V gene: TRBV7-9; D gene: TRBD1; J gene: TRBJ1-4; clone size: once; CDR3 DNA: TGTGCCAGCAGCTTAGCTGGACAGGGTTTTGAAAAACTGTTTTTT; CDR3 protein: CASSLAGQGFEKLFF
V gene: TRBV2; D gene: TRBD1; J gene: TRBJ2-5; clone size: NA; CDR3 DNA: TGTGCCAGCAGTGGCAGGGGGCAGGAGACCCAGTACTTC; CDR3 protein: CASSGRGQETQYF
V gene: TRBV3-1/TRBV3-2; D gene: TRBD2; J gene: TRBJ2-3; clone size: NA; CDR3 DNA: TGTGCCAGCAGCCAAGGAGGTACTAGCGGGGTAAGCACAGATACGCAGTATTTT; CDR3 protein: CASSQGGTSGVSTDTQYF
V gene: TRBV19; D gene: NA; J gene: TRBJ2-7; clone size: few; CDR3 DNA: TGTGCCAGTAGTCGGACAGCCTACTCCTACGAGCAGTACTTC; CDR3 protein: CASSRTAYSYEQYF
V gene: TRBV3-1/TRBV3-2; D gene: NA; J gene: TRBJ2-3; clone size: NA; CDR3 DNA: TGTGCCAGCAGCCAAGATGCGGCAGGGGGCACAGATACGCAGTATTTT; CDR3 protein: CASSQDAAGGTDTQYF
V gene: TRBV7-2; D gene: TRBD1; J gene: TRBJ2-1; clone size: once; CDR3 DNA: TGTGCCAGCAGCCTGGGGACAGGGCGGGATGAGCAGTTCTTC; CDR3 protein: CASSLGTGRDEQFF
V gene: TRBV19; D gene: NA; J gene: TRBJ2-1; clone size: NA; CDR3 DNA: TGTGCCAGTAGTATGGGCGGGTATAGCTCCTACAATGAGCAGTTCTTC; CDR3 protein: CASSMGGYSSYNEQFF
V gene: TRBV3-1/TRBV3-2; D gene: TRBD2; J gene: TRBJ2-2; clone size: NA; CDR3 DNA: TGTGCCAGCAGCCGGACTAGCGGGGGGGTTGGAACCGGGGAGCTGTTTTTT; CDR3 protein: CASSRTSGGVGTGELFF
V gene: TRBV7-9; D gene: NA; J gene: TRBJ1-1; clone size: NA; CDR3 DNA: TGTGCCAGCAGCTTAGGCGGGGTGGACACTGAAGCTTTCTTT; CDR3 protein: CASSLGGVDTEAFF
V gene: TRBV30; D gene: TRBD1; J gene: TRBJ2-2; clone size: NA; CDR3 DNA: TGTGCCTGGGAGACAGGGTCCAACACCGGGGAGCTGTTTTTT; CDR3 protein: CAWETGSNTGELFF